These 7 T cell receptor beta chains share one sample of origin, sequenced in a study of T-cell reconstitution after alpha-beta-depleted transplantation in children. A TCRbeta library incorporating unique molecular identifiers was prepared. TCRdb analysed the PCR reads with MiXCR anew, one entry per CDR3 protein. Among approximately 290,000 distinct CDR3 sequences, around 10% were seen once, and the ten largest hold 23%. This material consisted of peripheral blood, taken 180 days after TCRalphabeta/CD19-depleted stem cell transplant. The receptors were gathered from a male patient aged 2 to 10 who had a stem cell transplant for chronic granulomatous disease, so the T cells may come from the graft donor.

This clonotype occurred many times. The chain combines TRBV10-3 with TRBJ2-1; 7 nucleotides match TRBD1. This CDR3 region has 14 residues. Germline trimming cut 6 bases from V and 5 bases from J; bases unmatched to any gene: 7. CDR1 is ENHRY, CDR2 SYGVKD, per germline. This chain's CDR3 is CAISLTGDHNEQFF. The CDR3 DNA sequence: TGTGCCATCAGCTTAACAGGGGACCACAATGAGCAGTTCTTC.

This clonotype was counted at least ten times. The chain carries TRBV12-3 or TRBV12-4 and TRBJ1-1, with D perhaps matching TRBD1 (6 bases). Trimming shortened V by 1 base and J by 3 bases, and 12 bases separated the two germline ends. CDR3 length: 15 amino acids. CDR3 nucleotides: TGTGCCAGCAGTTTAGGAGGGGCAGGGGACACTGAAGCTTTCTTT. Its protein product is CASSLGGAGDTEAFF.

This clonotype was counted at least ten times. Here the CDR3 reads CASSQGGWREKLFF. The CDR3 DNA is TGCGCCAGCAGCCAAGGGGGGTGGCGGGAAAAACTGTTTTTT. V and J are TRBV4-3 and TRBJ1-4; possible D gene TRBD1, 5 bases. The CDR3 extends over 14 amino acids. Germline V lookup: CDR1 LGHNA, CDR2 YSLEER. Trimming shortened V by 1 base and J by 8 bases, and 11 bases separated the two germline ends.

This clonotype was picked up many times. The chain uses TRBV18 and TRBJ2-7; 9 bases align to TRBD2. Germline V lookup: CDR1 KGHSH, CDR2 LQKENI. Unmatched junction bases numbered 11, after V lost 6 bases and J lost 5 bases. This CDR3 contains 15 residues. This CDR3 reads CASSSYGTSSDEQYF. As DNA, the CDR3 is TGTGCCAGCTCTTCTTATGGGACTAGCTCTGACGAGCAGTACTTC.

This clonotype has ten or more counts. This chain links TRBV15 with TRBJ1-6; 9 bases align to TRBD1. Germline CDR1 LNHNV, CDR2 YYDKDF (reference sequence). The CDR3 covers 18 residues. The J segment lost 10 bases and the V segment lost 0 bases, leaving 13 bases of the junction unmatched. The CDR3 is CATSRDPYSGQGYSPLHF. Here the CDR3 DNA reads TGTGCCACCAGCAGAGATCCCTACTCGGGACAGGGATACTCACCCCTCCACTTT.

For this clonotype: This may be a read error: a much more frequent sequence differs by one nucleotide. The CDR3: CSLSRGGTDTQYF. CDR3 nucleotides: TGCAGTCTTAGCCGTGGGGGCACAGATACGCAGTATTTT. The V and J genes are TRBV20-1 and TRBJ2-3; D is unclear. This CDR3 comprises 13 residues. Per the germline V gene, CDR1 is DFQATT and CDR2 is SNEGSKA (reference sequence). The ends were cut back, 8 bases at V and 1 base at J, with 13 bases in the middle.

There are a few counts of this clonotype. The rearrangement uses TRBV4-1 and TRBJ2-1, with a possible D match to TRBD2 (5 bases). Between the trimmed V and J ends, which lost 1 base and 3 bases, there was a span of 10 bases. Germline V gene data show CDR1 as MGHRA and CDR2 as YSYEKL. The CDR3 extends over 15 amino acids. Written as DNA, the CDR3 is TGCGCCAGCAGCCAAGCTAGCATTTTCTACAATGAGCAGTTCTTC. Translation: CASSQASIFYNEQFF.